These T cell receptor beta chains were read from a single sample in a study of blood T cell repertoires in COVID-19. The protocol was immunoSEQ multiplex PCR, while the TCRdb copy is restricted to in-frame clones and leaves out a portion. The sample has 200,000 or so clones; around 82% are singletons. The sample was peripheral blood. These receptors were collected from a woman aged 55-69 years with acute or convalescent COVID-19. The CDR3 runs from the conserved cysteine through the conserved F or W. The D gene is left open where the match is weak. Size values are once, few and many counts, or a class for expanded clones, and some rows have none.

>TRBV7-2|TRBD2|-|TRBJ2-7
CASSFWTSGYEQYF
TGTGCCAGCAGCTTTTGGACTAGCGGCTACGAGCAGTACTTC
>TRBV28|-|-|TRBJ1-4
CASRGLTDEKLFF
TGTGCCAGCAGGGGCTTGACGGATGAAAAACTGTTTTTT
>TRBV30|TRBD1|-|TRBJ1-6
CAWSVRRGPKGSPLHF
TGTGCCTGGAGTGTACGTAGGGGGCCAAAGGGTTCACCCCTCCACTTT
>TRBV4-3|TRBD2|-|TRBJ2-5
CASSPGTSGGEETQYF
TGCGCCAGCAGCCCAGGGACTAGCGGGGGGGAGGAGACCCAGTACTTC
>TRBV7-9|TRBD2|-|TRBJ2-5
CASGGGLTETQYF
TGTGCCAGCGGCGGGGGGCTTACGGAGACCCAGTACTTC
>TRBV2|TRBD1|-|TRBJ1-4
CASSGTGAEKLFF
TGTGCCAGCAGTGGGACAGGGGCGGAAAAACTGTTTTTT
>TRBV6-6|TRBD2|-|TRBJ2-3
CASSKLAGAFTDTQYF
TGTGCCAGCAGCAAACTAGCGGGGGCCTTCACAGATACGCAGTATTTT
>TRBV6-5|TRBD1|-|TRBJ1-6
CASSNGTGYSPLHF
TGTGCCAGTTCGAATGGGACAGGGTATTCACCCCTCCACTTT
>TRBV19|-|-|TRBJ1-1
CASSRGHSNTEAFF
TGTGCCAGCAGCCGAGGACACTCGAACACTGAAGCTTTCTTT
>TRBV28|-|few|TRBJ2-7
CASRRDRASYEQYF
TGTGCCAGCAGACGAGACAGAGCCTCCTACGAGCAGTACTTC